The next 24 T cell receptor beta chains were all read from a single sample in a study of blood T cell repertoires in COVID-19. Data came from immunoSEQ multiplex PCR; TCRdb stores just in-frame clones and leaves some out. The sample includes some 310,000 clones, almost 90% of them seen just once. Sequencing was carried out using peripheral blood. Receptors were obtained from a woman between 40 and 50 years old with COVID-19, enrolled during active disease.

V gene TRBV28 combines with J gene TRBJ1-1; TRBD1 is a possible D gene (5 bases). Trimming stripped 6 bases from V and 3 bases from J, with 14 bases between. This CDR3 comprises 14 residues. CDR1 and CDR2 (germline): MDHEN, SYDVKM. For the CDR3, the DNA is TGTGCCAGCAGCCGCAGGGTACAGGACACTGAAGCTTTCTTT. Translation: CASSRRVQDTEAFF.

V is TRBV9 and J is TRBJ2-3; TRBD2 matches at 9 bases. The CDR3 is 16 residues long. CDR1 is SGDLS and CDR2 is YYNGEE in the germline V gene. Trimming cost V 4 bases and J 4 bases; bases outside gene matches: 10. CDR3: CASSTTPGLASDTQYF. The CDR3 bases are TGTGCCAGCAGCACTACCCCGGGACTAGCTTCAGATACGCAGTATTTT.

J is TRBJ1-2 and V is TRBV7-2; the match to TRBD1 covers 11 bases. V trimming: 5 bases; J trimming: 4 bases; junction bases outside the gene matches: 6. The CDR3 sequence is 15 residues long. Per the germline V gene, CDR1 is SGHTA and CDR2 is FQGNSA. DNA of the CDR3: TGTGCCAGCAGCCCGGGGACAGGGGGGATCTATGGCTACACCTTC. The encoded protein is CASSPGTGGIYGYTF.

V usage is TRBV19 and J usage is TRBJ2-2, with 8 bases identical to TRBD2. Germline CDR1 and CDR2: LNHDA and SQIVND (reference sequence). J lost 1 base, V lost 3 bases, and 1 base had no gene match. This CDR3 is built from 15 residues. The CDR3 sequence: CASSIAGGNTGELFF. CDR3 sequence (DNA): TGTGCCAGTAGTATCGCGGGGGGGAACACCGGGGAGCTGTTTTTT.

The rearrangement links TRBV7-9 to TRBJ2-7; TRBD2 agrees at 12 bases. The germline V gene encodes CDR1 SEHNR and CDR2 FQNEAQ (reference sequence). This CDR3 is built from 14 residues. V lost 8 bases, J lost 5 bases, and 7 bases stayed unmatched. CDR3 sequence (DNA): TGTGCCAGCCAGGAGACTAGCGGGAGCGACGAGCAGTACTTC. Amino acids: CASQETSGSDEQYF.

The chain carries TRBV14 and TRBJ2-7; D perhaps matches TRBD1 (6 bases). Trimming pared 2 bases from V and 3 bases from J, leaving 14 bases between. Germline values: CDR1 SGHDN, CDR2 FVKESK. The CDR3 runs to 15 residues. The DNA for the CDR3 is TGTGCCAGCAGCCAAAAGGGGGTCGCCCTCTACGAGCAGTACTTC. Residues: CASSQKGVALYEQYF.

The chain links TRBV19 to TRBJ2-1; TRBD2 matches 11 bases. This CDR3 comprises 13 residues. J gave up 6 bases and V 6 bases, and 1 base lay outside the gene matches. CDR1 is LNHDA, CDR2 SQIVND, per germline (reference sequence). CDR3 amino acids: CASSLAGGNEQFF. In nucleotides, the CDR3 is TGTGCCAGTAGCCTAGCGGGAGGCAATGAGCAGTTCTTC.

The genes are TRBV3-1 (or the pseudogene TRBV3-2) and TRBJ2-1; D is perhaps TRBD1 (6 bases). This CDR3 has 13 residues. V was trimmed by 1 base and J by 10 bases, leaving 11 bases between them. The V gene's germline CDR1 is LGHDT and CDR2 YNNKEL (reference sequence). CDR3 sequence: CASSQGGPLEQFF. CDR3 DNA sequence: TGTGCCAGCAGCCAAGGGGGGCCTCTCGAGCAGTTCTTC.

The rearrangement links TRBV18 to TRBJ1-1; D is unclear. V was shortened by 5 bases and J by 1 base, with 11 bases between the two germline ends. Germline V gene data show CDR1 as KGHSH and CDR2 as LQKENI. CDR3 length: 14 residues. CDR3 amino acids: CASSTEGGNTEAFF. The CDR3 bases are TGTGCCAGCTCAACGGAAGGAGGGAACACTGAAGCTTTCTTT.

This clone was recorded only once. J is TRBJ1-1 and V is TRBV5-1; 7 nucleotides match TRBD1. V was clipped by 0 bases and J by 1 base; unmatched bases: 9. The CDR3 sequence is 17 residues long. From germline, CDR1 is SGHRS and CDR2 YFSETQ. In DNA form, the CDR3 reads TGCGCCAGCAGCTTGGAAGTCCCCGGGACAGCGAACACTGAAGCTTTCTTT. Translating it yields CASSLEVPGTANTEAFF. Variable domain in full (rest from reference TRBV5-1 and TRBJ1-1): KAGVTQTPRYLIKTRGQQVTLSCSPISGHRSVSWYQQTPGQGLQFLFEYFSETQRNKGNFPGRFSGRQFSNSRSEMNVSTLELGDSALYLCASSLEVPGTANTEAFFGQGTRLTVV.

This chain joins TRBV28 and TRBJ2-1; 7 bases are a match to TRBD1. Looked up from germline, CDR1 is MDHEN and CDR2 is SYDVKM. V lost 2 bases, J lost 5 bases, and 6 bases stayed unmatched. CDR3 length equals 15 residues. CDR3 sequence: CASSLNRGLDNEQFF. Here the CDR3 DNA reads TGTGCCAGCAGTTTAAACAGGGGCTTGGACAATGAGCAGTTCTTC.

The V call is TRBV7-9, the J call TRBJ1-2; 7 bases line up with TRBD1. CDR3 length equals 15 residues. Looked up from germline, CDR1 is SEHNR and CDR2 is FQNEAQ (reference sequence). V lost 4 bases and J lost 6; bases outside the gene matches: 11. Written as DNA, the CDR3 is TGTGCCAGCAGCTCGTCGCCGTACCAGGGGGATGGCTACACCTTC. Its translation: CASSSSPYQGDGYTF. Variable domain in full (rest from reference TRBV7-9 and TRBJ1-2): DTGVSQNPRHKITKRGQNVTFRCDPISEHNRLYWYRQTLGQGPEFLTYFQNEAQLEKSRLLSDRFSAERPKGSFSTLEIQRTEQGDSAMYLCASSSSPYQGDGYTFGSGTRLTVV.

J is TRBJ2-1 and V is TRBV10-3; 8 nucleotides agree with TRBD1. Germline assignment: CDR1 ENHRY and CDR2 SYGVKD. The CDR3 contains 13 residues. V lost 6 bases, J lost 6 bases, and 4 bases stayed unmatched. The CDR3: CAIRLDRVNEQFF. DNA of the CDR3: TGTGCCATCAGACTGGACAGGGTCAATGAGCAGTTCTTC.

The CDR3, as DNA: TGTGCCAGCAGCTTAGGAGGAGGAGGGGCTTATCTCTATGGCTACACCTTC. As protein: CASSLGGGGAYLYGYTF. This chain joins TRBV7-8 and TRBJ1-2, with D perhaps matching TRBD1 (5 bases). There are 17 residues in the CDR3. Trimming shortened V by 1 base and J by 4 bases, and 19 bases separated the two germline ends. Per the germline V gene, CDR1 is SGHVS and CDR2 is FQNEAQ.

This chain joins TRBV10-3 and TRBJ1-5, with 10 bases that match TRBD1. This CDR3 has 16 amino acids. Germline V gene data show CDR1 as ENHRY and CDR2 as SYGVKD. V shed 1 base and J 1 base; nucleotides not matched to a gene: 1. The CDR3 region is CAISEWDRGSNQPQHF. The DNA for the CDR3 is TGTGCCATCAGTGAGTGGGACAGGGGCAGCAATCAGCCCCAGCATTTT.

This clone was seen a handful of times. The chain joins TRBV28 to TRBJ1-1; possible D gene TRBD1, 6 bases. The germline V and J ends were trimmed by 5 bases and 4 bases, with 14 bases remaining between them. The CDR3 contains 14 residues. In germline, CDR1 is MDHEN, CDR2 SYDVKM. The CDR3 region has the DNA TGTGCCAGCAGTCTACAGGGAAGGAGCACTGAAGCTTTCTTT. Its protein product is CASSLQGRSTEAFF.

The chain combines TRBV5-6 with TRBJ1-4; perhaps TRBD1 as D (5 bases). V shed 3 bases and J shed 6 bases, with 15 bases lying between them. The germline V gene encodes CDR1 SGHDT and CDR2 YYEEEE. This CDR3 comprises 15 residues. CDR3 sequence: CASSSGRDRDEKLFF. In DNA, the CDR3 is TGTGCCAGCAGCTCTGGGAGGGACCGTGATGAAAAACTGTTTTTT.

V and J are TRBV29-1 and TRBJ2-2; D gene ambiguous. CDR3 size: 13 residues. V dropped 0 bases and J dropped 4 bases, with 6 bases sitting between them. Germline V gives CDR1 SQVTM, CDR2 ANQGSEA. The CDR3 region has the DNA TGCAGCGTTGAAGAAGGCGGCACCGGGGAGCTGTTTTTT. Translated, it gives CSVEEGGTGELFF.

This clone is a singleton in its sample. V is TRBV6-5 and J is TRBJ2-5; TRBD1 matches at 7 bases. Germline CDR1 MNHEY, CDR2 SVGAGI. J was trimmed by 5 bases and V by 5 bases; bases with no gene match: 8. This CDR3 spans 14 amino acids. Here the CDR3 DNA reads TGTGCCAGCAGTACCGACAGGGCCGGCGAGACCCAGTACTTC. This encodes CASSTDRAGETQYF.

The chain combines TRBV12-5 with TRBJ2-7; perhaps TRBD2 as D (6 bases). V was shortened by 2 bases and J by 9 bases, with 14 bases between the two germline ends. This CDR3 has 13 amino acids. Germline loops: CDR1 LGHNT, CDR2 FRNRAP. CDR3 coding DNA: TGTGCTAGTGGTTTGTCGACCGTCGGGAGGCAGTACTTC. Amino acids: CASGLSTVGRQYF.

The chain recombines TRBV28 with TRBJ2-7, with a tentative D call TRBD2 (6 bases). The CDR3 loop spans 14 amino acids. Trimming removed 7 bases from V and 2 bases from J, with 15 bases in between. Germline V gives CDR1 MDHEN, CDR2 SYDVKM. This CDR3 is CASTLPSAPYEQYF. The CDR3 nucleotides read TGTGCCAGCACCCTCCCTAGCGCTCCCTACGAGCAGTACTTC.

The CDR3 loop is CASSIARVNTGELFF. Here the CDR3 DNA reads TGTGCCAGTAGTATAGCCAGGGTGAACACCGGGGAGCTGTTTTTT. This rearrangement joins TRBV19 to TRBJ2-2; weak D call: TRBD1 (5 bases). Trimming removed 1 base from V and 1 base from J, with 7 bases in between. Germline CDR1 is LNHDA and CDR2 is SQIVND (reference sequence). This CDR3 has 15 amino acids.

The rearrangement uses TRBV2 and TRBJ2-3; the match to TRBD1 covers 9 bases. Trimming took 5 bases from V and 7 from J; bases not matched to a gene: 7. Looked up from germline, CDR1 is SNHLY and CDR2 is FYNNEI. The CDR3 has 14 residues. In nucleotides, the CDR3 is TGTGCCAGCAGTTGGACAGGGGATTTTCATACGCAGTATTTT. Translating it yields CASSWTGDFHTQYF. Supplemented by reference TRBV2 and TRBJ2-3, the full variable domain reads EPEVTQTPSHQVTQMGQEVILRCVPISNHLYFYWYRQILGQKVEFLVSFYNNEISEKSEIFDDQFSVERPDGSNFTLKIRSTKLEDSAMYFCASSWTGDFHTQYFGPGTRLTVL.

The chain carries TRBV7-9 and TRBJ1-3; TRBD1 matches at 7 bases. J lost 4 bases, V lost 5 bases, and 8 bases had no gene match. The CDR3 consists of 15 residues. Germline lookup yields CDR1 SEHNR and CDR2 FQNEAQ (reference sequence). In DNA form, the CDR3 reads TGTGCCAGCAGCACTACGACAGGGTCCGGAAACACCATATATTTT. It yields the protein CASSTTTGSGNTIYF.